These 23 T cell receptor beta chains were all obtained from the same sample, sequenced in a study of post-analysis software for immune sequencing data. Study-level points and caveats: About five TRBV segments occurring more often in patients than controls included TRBV5-6, TRBV5-1 and TRBV20-1.

Antigens for these TCRs are unknown. The TCR beta cDNA libraries carried unique molecular identifiers. TCRdb recomputed calls from the PCR reads with MiXCR, one row per CDR3 protein. This sample yields about 770,000 distinct CDR3 sequences, of which more than 45% are seen a single time; over 4.5% belongs to the top ten. Sequenced: blood. Receptor source: a girl aged 10 to 17 with multiple sclerosis.

This clonotype came up a few times. The chain carries TRBV27 and TRBJ2-7; D gene uncertain. V was cut by 3 bases and J by 4 bases, with 10 bases left in between. Germline CDR1 is MNHEY and CDR2 is SMNVEV (reference sequence). The CDR3 is 13 residues long. The CDR3 DNA reads TGTGCCAGCAGTTTTGGGTTGAGGTACGAGCAGTACTTC. Translated: CASSFGLRYEQYF.

This chain uses TRBV29-1 with TRBJ1-1; 9 bases align to TRBD1. The CDR3 runs to 16 residues. J was trimmed by 1 base and V by 4 bases; bases with no gene match: 10. CDR1 is SQVTM, CDR2 ANQGSEA, per germline. In DNA form, the CDR3 reads TGCAGCGTTGCAGGGACAGGGATTTCACAGAACACTGAAGCTTTCTTT. It yields the protein CSVAGTGISQNTEAFF.

The rearrangement uses TRBV5-1 and TRBJ1-2; the match to TRBD1 covers 8 bases. The germline gives CDR1 SGHRS, CDR2 YFSETQ. Trimming cost V 4 bases and J 0 bases; bases outside gene matches: 5. The CDR3 is 15 amino acids. This CDR3 is CASSQDRAANYGYTF. DNA of the CDR3: TGCGCCAGCAGCCAGGACAGGGCGGCTAACTATGGCTACACCTTC.

The V gene is TRBV20-1, the J gene TRBJ2-1, with 8 positions matching TRBD2. Trimming took 0 bases from V and 6 from J; bases not matched to a gene: 10. The CDR3 runs to 16 residues. Germline V gene data show CDR1 as DFQATT and CDR2 as SNEGSKA (reference sequence). CDR3 loop: CSARDWLAGSGNEQFF. The CDR3 DNA reads as TGCAGTGCTAGAGATTGGCTAGCGGGTAGTGGCAATGAGCAGTTCTTC.

This clonotype was found a few times. This sequence joins TRBV7-2 and TRBJ2-7; TRBD2 matches at 12 bases. Trimming took 1 base from V and 6 from J; bases not matched to a gene: 4. The CDR3 has 15 amino acids. The germline V gene encodes CDR1 SGHTA and CDR2 FQGNSA. The CDR3 DNA is TGTGCCAGCAGCTTAGAACTAGCGGGAGGAGGCGAGCAGTACTTC. This sequence encodes CASSLELAGGGEQYF.

The chain carries TRBV2 and TRBJ1-2, with a weak D call TRBD1 (6 bases). V shed 3 bases and J shed 4 bases, with 15 bases lying between them. CDR1 is SNHLY, CDR2 FYNNEI, per germline. The CDR3 is 15 residues long. The CDR3 nucleotides read TGTGCCAGCAGTGATAAGGACAGACCTCCCTATGGCTACACCTTC. Protein: CASSDKDRPPYGYTF.

V gene TRBV7-3 combines with J gene TRBJ1-1; a weak D match, TRBD1 (6 bases). This CDR3 region has 15 residues. Trimming stripped 5 bases from V and 1 base from J, with 14 bases between. Germline CDR1 SGHTA, CDR2 FQGTGA. CDR3 sequence reads: CASSRLGGRNTEAFF. The CDR3 DNA reads as TGTGCCAGCAGCCGCCTGGGGGGCCGGAACACTGAAGCTTTCTTT. Full variable domain (remainder filled in from reference TRBV7-3 and TRBJ1-1): GAGVSQTPSNKVTEKGKYVELRCDPISGHTALYWYRQSLGQGPEFLIYFQGTGAADDSGLPNDRFFAVRPEGSVSTLKIQRTERGDSAVYLCASSRLGGRNTEAFFGQGTRLTVV.

The rearrangement joins TRBV6-6 to TRBJ2-5, with a weak D call TRBD2 (5 bases). Per the germline V gene, CDR1 is MNHNY and CDR2 is SVGAGI (reference sequence). The CDR3 loop spans 13 amino acids. V was pared by 4 bases and J by 0 bases, with 6 bases between. Here the CDR3 reads CASSWRYQETQYF. CDR3 DNA sequence: TGTGCCAGCAGTTGGAGGTACCAAGAGACCCAGTACTTC.

This chain links TRBV20-1 with TRBJ2-1, with D unclear. Per germline, CDR1 DFQATT and CDR2 SNEGSKA (reference sequence). The CDR3 is made up of 12 amino acids. Trimming left V 0 bases short and J 10 bases short, with 10 bases between. CDR3 amino acids: CSARDVGREQFF. In DNA form, the CDR3 reads TGCAGTGCTAGAGATGTCGGTAGAGAGCAGTTCTTC.

This sequence joins TRBV6-6 and TRBJ2-3, with TRBD2 matching 8 bases. Germline trimming cut 2 bases from V and 3 bases from J; bases unmatched to any gene: 7. The CDR3 sequence is 16 residues long. Per germline, CDR1 MNHNY and CDR2 SVGAGI (reference sequence). CDR3 DNA: TGTGCCAGCAGTTACAGAGCGGGAGCGGAAACAGATACGCAGTATTTT. Translated: CASSYRAGAETDTQYF.

This clonotype was seen only a few times. This chain connects TRBV9 to TRBJ2-5; D might be TRBD1 or TRBD2, each matching 6 bases. Between the trimmed V and J ends, which lost 2 bases and 5 bases, there was a span of 22 bases. Germline V CDR1 and CDR2: SGDLS, YYNGEE. The CDR3 covers 17 residues. CDR3 bases: TGTGCCAGCAGCGTCCCTTTCGGGGGCGGGGATGAGGAGACCCAGTACTTC. Translated, it gives CASSVPFGGGDEETQYF.

The rearrangement joins TRBV29-1 to TRBJ2-2, with 10 bases matching TRBD2. CDR3 length: 14 amino acids. Trimming at V came to 3 bases and at J to 7 bases, leaving 5 bases not matched to a gene. Germline CDR1 is SQVTM and CDR2 is ANQGSEA. The CDR3 bases are TGCAGCGTTGAGAGCCTAGCGGGAGTCGGGGAGCTGTTTTTT. The encoded protein is CSVESLAGVGELFF.

This chain links TRBV20-1 with TRBJ2-7, with 7 nucleotides matching TRBD2. The CDR3 totals 18 residues. V dropped 0 bases and J dropped 0; count of bases not matched to a gene: 14. CDR1 and CDR2 from the germline V gene are DFQATT and SNEGSKA (reference sequence). The CDR3 reads CSARDLRAKGGSSYEQYF. CDR3 DNA sequence: TGCAGTGCTAGAGATTTAAGGGCGAAGGGCGGGAGCTCCTACGAGCAGTACTTC.

The sample holds a few counts of this clonotype. The CDR3 here is CASSILSGSSYEQYF. The CDR3 DNA is TGTGCCAGCAGCATCCTTAGCGGGAGCTCCTACGAGCAGTACTTC. The rearrangement uses TRBV7-9 and TRBJ2-7, with 9 bases that match TRBD2. The germline V gene encodes CDR1 SEHNR and CDR2 FQNEAQ (reference sequence). CDR3 length: 15 amino acids. The V and J ends lost 5 bases and 0 bases, in that order; junction bases with no gene match: 5.

This clonotype came up once. V usage is TRBV27 and J usage is TRBJ2-7; the D gene is possibly TRBD2 (5 bases). Germline CDR1 is MNHEY and CDR2 is SMNVEV (reference sequence). V shed 5 bases and J shed 2 bases, with 19 bases lying between them. The CDR3 is 16 amino acids. This CDR3 reads CASSPEGMVRPYEQYF. CDR3 DNA sequence: TGTGCCAGCAGTCCCGAGGGAATGGTCCGTCCCTACGAGCAGTACTTC.

This clonotype was observed a handful of times. V gene TRBV20-1 combines with J gene TRBJ2-6, with 7 bases fitting TRBD1. The CDR3 consists of 14 residues. The germline CDR1 and CDR2 sequences are DFQATT and SNEGSKA (reference sequence). V gave up 5 bases and J gave up 1 base; unmatched junction bases: 2. The CDR3: CSARQGSGANVLTF. In nucleotides, the CDR3 is TGCAGTGCTCGACAGGGATCTGGGGCCAACGTCCTGACTTTC.

The CDR3 sequence is CSALDRRQETQYF. CDR3 nucleotide sequence: TGCAGTGCCCTCGACAGGAGACAAGAGACCCAGTACTTC. The V gene is TRBV20-1, the J gene TRBJ2-5; tentative D call: TRBD1 (6 bases). V lost 6 bases and J lost 2, with 13 bases in between. This CDR3 spans 13 amino acids. Looked up from germline, CDR1 is DFQATT and CDR2 is SNEGSKA (reference sequence).

The rearrangement links TRBV25-1 to TRBJ1-1; the D gene is possibly TRBD1 (6 bases). The CDR3 runs 13 residues. Per germline, CDR1 MGHDK and CDR2 SYGVNS. Trimming shortened V by 0 bases and J by 10 bases, and 12 bases separated the two germline ends. CDR3 residues: CASSEYGGRGAFF. DNA for the CDR3: TGTGCCAGCAGTGAATATGGGGGCAGGGGAGCTTTCTTT.

Comment on this clonotype: A read error may produce the germline difference seen at one junction end. The J gene is TRBJ2-7, the V gene TRBV12-3 or TRBV12-4; 8 nucleotides align to TRBD2. The CDR3 runs 17 residues. The CDR3 nucleotides are TGTGCCGGCAGTTTTGGGGTAGCGGGAATTAAGCCCTACGAGCAGTACTTC. It translates to CAGSFGVAGIKPYEQYF.

The rearrangement joins TRBV10-3 to TRBJ1-2, with 11 bases lining up with TRBD1. This CDR3 has 17 residues. The germline gives CDR1 ENHRY, CDR2 SYGVKD. The trim removed 4 bases at V and 8 bases at J, leaving 15 bases unmatched. In DNA, the CDR3 is TGTGCCATCAGTGCGGACAGGGGGCGCTTCAGTTCGGAAGGCTACACCTTC. Amino acids: CAISADRGRFSSEGYTF.

This sequence joins TRBV15 and TRBJ1-4; unclear D gene. V was cut by 5 bases and J by 7 bases, with 14 bases left in between. The CDR3 loop spans 14 amino acids. Germline V gene lookup returns CDR1 LNHNV and CDR2 YYDKDF (reference sequence). The CDR3 here is CATSFPSATEKLFF. CDR3 nucleotide sequence: TGTGCCACCAGCTTTCCGTCGGCGACTGAAAAACTGTTTTTT.

This clonotype was observed a single time. The chain joins TRBV6-1 to TRBJ1-1, with D tentatively TRBD1 (6 bases). This CDR3 has 15 residues. CDR1 and CDR2 from the germline V gene are MNHNS and SASEGT. V gave up 4 bases and J gave up 4 bases, with 16 bases separating them. This CDR3 is CASSGHRAIGTEAFF. CDR3 sequence (DNA): TGTGCCAGCAGTGGCCACAGGGCCATAGGCACTGAAGCTTTCTTT.

J is TRBJ1-2 and V is TRBV6-1, with D possibly being TRBD1 (6 bases). The CDR3 has 15 amino acids. CDR1 is MNHNS and CDR2 is SASEGT in the germline V gene. V was cut by 6 bases and J by 0 bases, with 14 bases left in between. The CDR3 reads CASSSGTTANYGYTF. CDR3 sequence (DNA): TGTGCCAGCAGCTCAGGGACAACAGCTAACTATGGCTACACCTTC.